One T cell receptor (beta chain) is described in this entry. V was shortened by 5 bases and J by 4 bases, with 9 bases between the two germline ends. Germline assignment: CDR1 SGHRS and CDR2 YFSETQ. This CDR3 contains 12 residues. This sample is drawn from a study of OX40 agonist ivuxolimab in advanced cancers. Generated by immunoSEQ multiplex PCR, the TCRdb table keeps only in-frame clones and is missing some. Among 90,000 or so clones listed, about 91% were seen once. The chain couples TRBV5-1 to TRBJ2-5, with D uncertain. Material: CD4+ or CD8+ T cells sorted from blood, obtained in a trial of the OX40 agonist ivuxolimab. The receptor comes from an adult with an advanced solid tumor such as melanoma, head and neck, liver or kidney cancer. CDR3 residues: CASSRDGETQYF. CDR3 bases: TGCGCCAGCAGTAGGGATGGAGAGACCCAGTACTTC.